One sample yielded the 23 T cell receptor beta chains listed below, sequenced in a study of T cells in Graves' hyperthyroidism and ophthalmopathy. TCR beta CDR3 sequences were amplified from RNA transcripts. HTBI primers were used for first-round RT-PCR of the TCR CDR3. TCRdb processed the multiplex PCR reads anew with MiXCR; each CDR3 protein has one entry. The profile shows a few hundred thousand distinct CDR3 sequences, 15% to 18% of them singletons. The sample consisted of blood. These receptor sequences come from a woman in her late teens or twenties with Graves' hyperthyroidism.

This clonotype was seen repeatedly, ten times or more. The rearrangement joins TRBV20-1 to TRBJ1-6, with TRBD1 identical over 8 bases. Germline lookup yields CDR1 DFQATT and CDR2 SNEGSKA (reference sequence). This CDR3 region has 12 residues. Trimming cost V 6 bases and J 10 bases; bases outside gene matches: 5. This CDR3 is CSAWTGRSPLHF. The CDR3 DNA sequence: TGCAGTGCGTGGACAGGGAGATCACCCCTCCACTTT.

This clonotype was seen more than once but under ten times. This chain links TRBV4-1 with TRBJ2-4; D unclear. The CDR3 runs 15 residues. CDR1 MGHRA and CDR2 YSYEKL come from the germline V gene. V lost 4 bases to trimming and J lost 0 bases, with 10 bases between them. CDR3 residues: CASSPRWLAKNIQYF. As DNA, the CDR3 is TGCGCCAGCAGCCCTCGGTGGCTAGCCAAAAACATTCAGTACTTC.

This clonotype was picked up a small number of times. The rearrangement uses TRBV9 and TRBJ1-2; TRBD1 agrees at 12 bases. The germline V gene encodes CDR1 SGDLS and CDR2 YYNGEE. The junction had 12 bases not matched to a gene; V was cut back by 4 bases and J by 8 bases. The CDR3 spans 16 residues. CDR3 in DNA: TGTGCCAGCAGCCCCCGTCTGGGACAGGGGGCGCGAGGCTACACCTTC. Translating it yields CASSPRLGQGARGYTF.

This clonotype has ten or more counts. This chain uses TRBV7-2 with TRBJ2-5, with 16 bases lining up with TRBD2. Losses at the gene ends were 5 bases for V and 9 bases for J; bases not matched to a gene: 6. CDR3 length equals 15 residues. Germline values: CDR1 SGHTA, CDR2 FQGNSA. CDR3 sequence: CASSLGTSGRGPQYF. The CDR3 nucleotides are TGTGCCAGCAGCCTCGGGACTAGCGGGAGGGGGCCCCAGTACTTC.

The rearrangement uses TRBV5-1 and TRBJ2-3; D is possibly TRBD2 (6 bases). Trimming pared 3 bases from V and 2 bases from J, leaving 13 bases between. In germline, CDR1 is SGHRS, CDR2 YFSETQ. The CDR3 has 15 amino acids. CDR3 bases: TGCGCCAGCAGCTGGGGGGAAGGGGCCACAGATACGCAGTATTTT. Encoded protein: CASSWGEGATDTQYF.

This clonotype was seen ten or more times. This sequence joins TRBV2 and TRBJ1-5; 9 positions agree with TRBD1. Trimming at V came to 7 bases and at J to 4 bases, leaving 8 bases not matched to a gene. CDR3 length: 15 amino acids. Germline V gene data show CDR1 as SNHLY and CDR2 as FYNNEI. The CDR3 bases are TGTGCCAGCACTCTCTTCGGGACAGGGAATCAGCCCCAGCATTTT. It yields the protein CASTLFGTGNQPQHF.

This clonotype came up a few times. This chain uses TRBV7-9 with TRBJ2-1; 8 bases line up with TRBD2. There are 19 residues in the CDR3. The J segment lost 0 bases and the V segment lost 2 bases, leaving 12 bases of the junction unmatched. Germline CDR1 reads SEHNR; CDR2 reads FQNEAQ (reference sequence). The CDR3 coding sequence is TGTGCCAGCAGCTTATGGGACCTGGGCGGGGGGTTCTCCTACAATGAGCAGTTCTTC. Protein product: CASSLWDLGGGFSYNEQFF.

This clonotype was picked up many times. This chain uses TRBV6-1 with TRBJ1-2; a weak D match, TRBD1 (6 bases). Germline values: CDR1 MNHNS, CDR2 SASEGT. The V and J ends lost 2 bases and 4 bases respectively, with 17 bases between them. This CDR3 is built from 16 residues. CDR3 bases: TGTGCCAGCAGTGAATTCTTAATTGGGGGCGGCTATGGCTACACCTTC. It codes for CASSEFLIGGGYGYTF.

In this sample, this clonotype turned up many times. The rearrangement joins TRBV6-5 to TRBJ2-3, with 7 bases identical to TRBD2. Germline CDR1 MNHEY, CDR2 SVGAGI. The CDR3 totals 15 residues. With 0 bases clipped from V and 0 bases from J, the junction kept 0 bases outside the gene matches. The CDR3 DNA reads as TGTGCCAGCAGTTACTCGGGGGGGAGCACAGATACGCAGTATTTT. This translates into CASSYSGGSTDTQYF.

In its sample, this clonotype was seen many times. This chain connects TRBV20-1 to TRBJ2-3, with unresolved D. The CDR3 covers 13 residues. Germline V gene data show CDR1 as DFQATT and CDR2 as SNEGSKA (reference sequence). V shed 5 bases and J shed 2 bases, with 11 bases lying between them. In nucleotides, the CDR3 is TGCAGTGCTGGGGTAGGCCACACAGATACGCAGTATTTT. It codes for CSAGVGHTDTQYF.

With respect to this clonotype: Given a much more abundant clone one base away, this may be a read error. The V and J genes are TRBV5-1 and TRBJ2-7; perhaps TRBD1 as D (5 bases). The CDR3 has 15 residues. Germline loops: CDR1 SGHRS, CDR2 YFSETQ. CDR3 sequence: CASSFAGDSTYERYF. The CDR3 nucleotides are TGCGCCAGCAGCTTTGCTGGCGACAGCACCTACGAGCGGTACTTC.

This clonotype was detected ten times or more. This chain connects TRBV12-3 or TRBV12-4 to TRBJ2-6, with D maybe TRBD2 (6 bases). V was cut by 7 bases and J by 2 bases, with 12 bases left in between. CDR3 length: 15 amino acids. The DNA of the CDR3 is TGTGCCAGCACCTTCACGGGAGCTGGGGCCAACGTCCTGACTTTC. It is translated as CASTFTGAGANVLTF.

In its sample, this clonotype was seen many times. The chain carries TRBV6-5 and TRBJ1-2; a possible D gene is TRBD1 (6 bases). Trimming pared 0 bases from V and 5 bases from J, leaving 19 bases between. The CDR3 spans 17 residues. Germline loops: CDR1 MNHEY, CDR2 SVGAGI. CDR3 region: CASSYSPQQGPLYGYTF. CDR3 coding DNA: TGTGCCAGCAGTTACTCTCCCCAACAGGGACCCCTTTATGGCTACACCTTC.

The sample holds many counts of this clonotype. This rearrangement joins TRBV28 to TRBJ2-7; maybe TRBD1 (5 bases). Looked up from germline, CDR1 is MDHEN and CDR2 is SYDVKM. The CDR3 contains 13 residues. Trimming took off 7 bases at V and 2 bases at J, with 12 bases between the two ends. Here the CDR3 DNA reads TGTGCCAGCACCGTAGACAGTCCCTACGAGCAGTACTTC. This translates into CASTVDSPYEQYF.

This clonotype was recorded at least ten times. The gene calls are TRBV6-1 and TRBJ2-5; 7 positions match TRBD2. The germline CDR1 and CDR2 sequences are MNHNS and SASEGT. The CDR3 consists of 15 residues. The junction had 7 bases not matched to a gene; V was cut back by 4 bases and J by 2 bases. The CDR3 DNA reads TGTGCCAGCAGTGGGCGGGACTACACACAAGAGACCCAGTACTTC. It is translated as CASSGRDYTQETQYF.

This clonotype was observed at least ten times. Written as DNA, the CDR3 is TGTGCCAGCAGTTTAAAGATTCACAATGAGCAGTTCTTC. Translating it yields CASSLKIHNEQFF. V and J are TRBV12-3 or TRBV12-4 and TRBJ2-1; no clear D. Trimming removed 2 bases at V and 5 bases at J, with 7 bases between. This CDR3 has 13 residues.

The chain joins TRBV6-1 to TRBJ2-2; TRBD2 aligns across 12 bases. The CDR3 covers 16 residues. After removal of 4 bases from V and 3 bases from J, the junction contained 3 bases not matched to a gene. Germline CDR1 and CDR2: MNHNS and SASEGT. The CDR3 coding sequence is TGTGCCAGCAGTGTGCTAGCGGGGGGGTACACCGGGGAGCTGTTTTTT. Translating it yields CASSVLAGGYTGELFF.

At least ten counts were recorded for this clonotype. This chain joins TRBV2 and TRBJ2-7, with D unclear. Germline assignment: CDR1 SNHLY and CDR2 FYNNEI. V was pared by 2 bases and J by 2 bases, with 13 bases between. The CDR3 runs 15 residues. The CDR3 reads CASSEWRSRTYEQYF. In DNA form, the CDR3 reads TGTGCCAGCAGTGAATGGCGATCCAGAACCTACGAGCAGTACTTC. The full variable domain, completed using reference TRBV2 and TRBJ2-7, is EPEVTQTPSHQVTQMGQEVILRCVPISNHLYFYWYRQILGQKVEFLVSFYNNEISEKSEIFDDQFSVERPDGSNFTLKIRSTKLEDSAMYFCASSEWRSRTYEQYFGPGTRLTVT.

This clonotype appeared many times. The CDR3 DNA reads as TGTGCTAGTGGTTTGCCGCATGAGCAGTTCTTC. This gives the protein CASGLPHEQFF. The chain has TRBV12-5 and TRBJ2-1; D ambiguous. Germline V gene data show CDR1 as LGHNT and CDR2 as FRNRAP. The V end was cut by 2 bases, the J end by 8 bases, with 4 bases between. This CDR3 region has 11 residues. The full variable domain, with the rest looked up from reference TRBV12-5 and TRBJ2-1, is DARVTQTPRHKVTEMGQEVTMRCQPILGHNTVFWYRQTMMQGLELLAYFRNRAPLDDSGMPKDRFSAEMPDATLATLKIQPSEPRDSAVYFCASGLPHEQFFGPGTRLTVL.

This chain joins TRBV4-2 and TRBJ2-7; D may be TRBD2 (6 bases). V was cut by 0 bases and J by 4 bases, with 10 bases left in between. Per germline, CDR1 LGHNA and CDR2 YNFKEQ. The length of the CDR3 is 14 residues. The CDR3 nucleotides are TGTGCCAGCAGCCAAGAACCGGGACTTTACGAGCAGTACTTC. Its translation is CASSQEPGLYEQYF.

The chain recombines TRBV12-3 or TRBV12-4 with TRBJ1-3, with D possibly matching TRBD1 (5 bases). V gave up 4 bases and J gave up 4 bases, with 11 bases separating them. The CDR3 spans 14 residues. In DNA form, the CDR3 reads TGTGCCAGCAGTTGGGCAGGGACGGGAAACACCATATATTTT. Its protein is CASSWAGTGNTIYF.

The chain has TRBV7-3 and TRBJ2-1, with 10 bases lining up with TRBD2. Germline loops: CDR1 SGHTA, CDR2 FQGTGA. The CDR3 has 15 amino acids. V was clipped by 5 bases and J by 5 bases; unmatched bases: 6. The CDR3 DNA is TGTGCCAGCAGCGAGGGGACTAGCGTGAACAATGAGCAGTTCTTC. Translation gives CASSEGTSVNNEQFF.

For this clonotype: A read error may explain this, as a much larger clone is one base away. The chain links TRBV20-1 to TRBJ1-2, with D perhaps TRBD1 (5 bases). Germline V gene sequence: CDR1 DFQATT, CDR2 SNEGSKA (reference sequence). Trimming removed 5 bases at V and 6 bases at J, with 13 bases between. The CDR3 has 12 amino acids. The CDR3 reads CSAFWMGDGYTF. As DNA, the CDR3 is TGCAGTGCTTTCTGGATGGGGGATGGCTACACCTTC.